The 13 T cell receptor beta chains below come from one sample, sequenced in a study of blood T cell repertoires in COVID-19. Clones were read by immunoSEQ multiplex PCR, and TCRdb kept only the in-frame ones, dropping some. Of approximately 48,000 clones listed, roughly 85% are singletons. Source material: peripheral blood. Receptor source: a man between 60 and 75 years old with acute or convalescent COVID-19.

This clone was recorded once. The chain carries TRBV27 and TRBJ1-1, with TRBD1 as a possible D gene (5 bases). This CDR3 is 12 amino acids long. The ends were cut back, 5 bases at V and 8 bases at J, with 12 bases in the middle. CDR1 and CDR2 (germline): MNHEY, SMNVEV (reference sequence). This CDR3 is CASSPRKGEAFF. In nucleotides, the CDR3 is TGTGCCAGCAGTCCCCGGAAGGGGGAAGCTTTCTTT.

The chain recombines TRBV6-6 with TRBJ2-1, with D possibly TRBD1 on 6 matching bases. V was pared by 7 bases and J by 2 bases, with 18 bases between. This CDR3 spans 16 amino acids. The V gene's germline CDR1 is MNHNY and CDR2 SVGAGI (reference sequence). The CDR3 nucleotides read TGTGCCAGCATTTCCGCCGGGGCAGGGGCCTACAATGAGCAGTTCTTC. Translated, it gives CASISAGAGAYNEQFF.

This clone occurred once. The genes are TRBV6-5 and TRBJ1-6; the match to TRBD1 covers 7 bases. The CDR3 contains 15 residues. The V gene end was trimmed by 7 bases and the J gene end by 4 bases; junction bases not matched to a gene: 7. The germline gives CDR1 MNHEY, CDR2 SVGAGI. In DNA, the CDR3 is TGTGCCAGCACACCAGGGACAGCTTATAATTCACCCCTCCACTTT. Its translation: CASTPGTAYNSPLHF.

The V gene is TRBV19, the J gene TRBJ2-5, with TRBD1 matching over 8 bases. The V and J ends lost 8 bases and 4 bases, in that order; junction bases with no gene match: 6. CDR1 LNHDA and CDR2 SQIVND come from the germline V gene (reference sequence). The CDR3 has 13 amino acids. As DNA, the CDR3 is TGTGCCAGTCTCGACAGGGGCTTAGAGACCCAGTACTTC. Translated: CASLDRGLETQYF.

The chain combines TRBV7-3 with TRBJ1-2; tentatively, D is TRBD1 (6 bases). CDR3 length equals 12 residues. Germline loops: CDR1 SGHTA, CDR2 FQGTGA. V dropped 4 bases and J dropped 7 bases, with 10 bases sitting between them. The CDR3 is CASSSGTPGYTF. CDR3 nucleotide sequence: TGTGCCAGCAGCTCCGGGACACCTGGCTACACCTTC.

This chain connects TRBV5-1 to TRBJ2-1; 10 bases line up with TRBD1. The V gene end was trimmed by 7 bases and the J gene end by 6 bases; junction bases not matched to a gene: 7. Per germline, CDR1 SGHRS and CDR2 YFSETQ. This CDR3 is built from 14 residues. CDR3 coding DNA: TGCGCCAGCTCACGGGACAGGGGCGCCAATGAGCAGTTCTTC. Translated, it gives CASSRDRGANEQFF.

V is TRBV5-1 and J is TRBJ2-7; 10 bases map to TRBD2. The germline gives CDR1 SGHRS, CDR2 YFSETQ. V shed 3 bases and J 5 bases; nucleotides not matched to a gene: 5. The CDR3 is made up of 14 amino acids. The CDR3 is CASSSLAGGNEQYF. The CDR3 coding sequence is TGCGCCAGCAGCTCCTTAGCGGGAGGTAACGAGCAGTACTTC.

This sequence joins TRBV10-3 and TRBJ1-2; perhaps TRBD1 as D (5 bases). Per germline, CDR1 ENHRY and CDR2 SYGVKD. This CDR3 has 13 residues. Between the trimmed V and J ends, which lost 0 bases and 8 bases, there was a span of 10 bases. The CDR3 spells CAISESRDWGYTF. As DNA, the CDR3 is TGTGCCATCAGTGAGTCCAGGGACTGGGGCTACACCTTC.

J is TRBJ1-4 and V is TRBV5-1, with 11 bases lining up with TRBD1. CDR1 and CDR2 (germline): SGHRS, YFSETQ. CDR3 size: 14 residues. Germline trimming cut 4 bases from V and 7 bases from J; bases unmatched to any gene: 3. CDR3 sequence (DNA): TGCGCCAGCAGCCCCGGGACAGGGGGTGAAAAACTGTTTTTT. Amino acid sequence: CASSPGTGGEKLFF.

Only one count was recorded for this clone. DNA of the CDR3: TGTGCCAGCAGCCCAGATGCTGGGAGGCTAGTGGACGGGGAGCTGTTTTTT. It is translated as CASSPDAGRLVDGELFF. The V gene is TRBV9, the J gene TRBJ2-2, with D maybe TRBD2 (6 bases). V was trimmed by 4 bases and J by 7 bases, leaving 23 bases between them. The CDR3 length is 17 residues. The germline V gene encodes CDR1 SGDLS and CDR2 YYNGEE.

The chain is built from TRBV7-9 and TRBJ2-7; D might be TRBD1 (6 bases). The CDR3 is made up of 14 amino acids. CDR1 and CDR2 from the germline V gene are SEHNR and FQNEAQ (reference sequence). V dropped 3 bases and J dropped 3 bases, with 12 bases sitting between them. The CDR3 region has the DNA TGTGCCAGCAGCTTCCTGACAGGAGACTACGAGCAGTACTTC. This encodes CASSFLTGDYEQYF.

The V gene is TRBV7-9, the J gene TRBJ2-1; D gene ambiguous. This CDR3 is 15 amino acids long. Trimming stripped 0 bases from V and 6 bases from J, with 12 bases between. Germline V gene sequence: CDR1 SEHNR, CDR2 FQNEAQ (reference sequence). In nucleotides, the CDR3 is TGTGCCAGCAGCTTAGCTGGTCGGCTAGGCAATGAGCAGTTCTTC. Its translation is CASSLAGRLGNEQFF.

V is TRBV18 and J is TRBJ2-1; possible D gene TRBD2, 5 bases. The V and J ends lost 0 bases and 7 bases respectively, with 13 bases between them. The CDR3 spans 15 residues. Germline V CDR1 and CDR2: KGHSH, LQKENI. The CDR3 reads CASSPPGLQRNEQFF. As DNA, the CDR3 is TGTGCCAGCTCACCACCAGGACTCCAGCGGAATGAGCAGTTCTTC.